A selection of T cell receptor beta chains follows, all from one sample in a study of blood T cell repertoires in COVID-19. This table comes from immunoSEQ multiplex PCR, and its TCRdb copy is limited to in-frame clones, with some not included. The table shows 200,000 to 250,000 clones, with roughly 80% occurring only once. What was sequenced was PBMCs or T cells enriched from blood (not recorded which). Source of these receptors: a woman between 40 and 50 years old with acute COVID-19. Both conserved end residues are part of each CDR3. Fields, in order: D gene, clone size, J gene, V gene, CDR3 DNA, CDR3 protein. The D gene is left open where the match is weak. Rows may omit the clone size; those that give it use once, few, many or a size class.

d_gene: .; abundance: .; j_gene: TRBJ1-2; v_gene: TRBV30; CDR3nt: TGTGCCTGGAGTGGCGGGATTGGCTACACCTTC; CDR3aa: CAWSGGIGYTF
d_gene: TRBD2; abundance: .; j_gene: TRBJ2-5; v_gene: TRBV9; CDR3nt: TGTGCCAGCAGCGTAGGGACTAGCGGGAGCGAGACCCAGTACTTC; CDR3aa: CASSVGTSGSETQYF
d_gene: .; abundance: .; j_gene: TRBJ1-6; v_gene: TRBV6-1; CDR3nt: TGTGCCAGCAGTGAACAGGGCTATAATTCACCCCTCCACTTT; CDR3aa: CASSEQGYNSPLHF
d_gene: .; abundance: .; j_gene: TRBJ1-5; v_gene: TRBV10-3; CDR3nt: TGTGCCATCAGTGAGTCGATGACAGAGATTAGCAATCAGCCCCAGCATTTT; CDR3aa: CAISESMTEISNQPQHF
d_gene: .; abundance: few; j_gene: TRBJ1-5; v_gene: TRBV3-1/TRBV3-2; CDR3nt: TGTGCCAGCAGCCAAGGAGTTTCCGATCAGCCCCAGCATTTT; CDR3aa: CASSQGVSDQPQHF
d_gene: .; abundance: .; j_gene: TRBJ1-2; v_gene: TRBV28; CDR3nt: TGTGCCAGCAGTTCGGTTCACTATGGCTACACCTTC; CDR3aa: CASSSVHYGYTF
d_gene: .; abundance: .; j_gene: TRBJ1-5; v_gene: TRBV2; CDR3nt: TGTGCCAGCAGTGAAGCCAAGGGGCAGCCCCAGCATTTT; CDR3aa: CASSEAKGQPQHF
d_gene: TRBD2; abundance: .; j_gene: TRBJ2-4; v_gene: TRBV5-1; CDR3nt: TGCGCCAGCCGCCAGACTAGCGGGGGTCAAAACATTCAGTACTTC; CDR3aa: CASRQTSGGQNIQYF
d_gene: .; abundance: .; j_gene: TRBJ2-3; v_gene: TRBV3-1/TRBV3-2; CDR3nt: TGTGCCAGCAGCCAAGATCGTGACTATGGAAATACGCAGTATTTT; CDR3aa: CASSQDRDYGNTQYF
d_gene: .; abundance: .; j_gene: TRBJ2-7; v_gene: TRBV27; CDR3nt: TGTGCCAGCAGTTTAGCCGGGAGTAACATCGAGCAGTACTTC; CDR3aa: CASSLAGSNIEQYF
d_gene: TRBD1; abundance: once; j_gene: TRBJ1-1; v_gene: TRBV19; CDR3nt: TGTGCCAGTAGTACGGCAGGGGGTAGCACTGAAGCTTTCTTT; CDR3aa: CASSTAGGSTEAFF
d_gene: .; abundance: .; j_gene: TRBJ1-4; v_gene: TRBV6-5; CDR3nt: TGTGCCAGCAGCCATACAGGAAAACTGTTTTTT; CDR3aa: CASSHTGKLFF
d_gene: .; abundance: .; j_gene: TRBJ2-5; v_gene: TRBV7-5; CDR3nt: TGTGTCAGAACCCCAGGGGGAAAAGAGACCCAGTACTTC; CDR3aa: CVRTPGGKETQYF
d_gene: .; abundance: few; j_gene: TRBJ1-3; v_gene: TRBV28; CDR3nt: TGTGCCAGCAGTCCCCCCGGGTACGCCGGAAACACCATATATTTT; CDR3aa: CASSPPGYAGNTIYF
d_gene: TRBD2; abundance: few; j_gene: TRBJ2-1; v_gene: TRBV19; CDR3nt: TGTGCCAGTAGTATTAGGACTAGCGCCATCAATGAGCAGTTCTTC; CDR3aa: CASSIRTSAINEQFF
d_gene: .; abundance: once; j_gene: TRBJ1-1; v_gene: TRBV28; CDR3nt: TGTGCCAGCAGCCTCTCGCGACGTAAGTTAGCGATGAACACTGAAGCTTTCTTT; CDR3aa: CASSLSRRKLAMNTEAFF
d_gene: .; abundance: .; j_gene: TRBJ1-1; v_gene: TRBV25-1; CDR3nt: TGTGCCAGCAGTTTTATAAACACTGAAGCTTTCTTT; CDR3aa: CASSFINTEAFF
d_gene: .; abundance: .; j_gene: TRBJ1-1; v_gene: TRBV23-1; CDR3nt: TGCGCCAGCAGTCAATCGAACAGGACAGTGAACACTGAAGCTTTCTTT; CDR3aa: CASSQSNRTVNTEAFF
d_gene: .; abundance: .; j_gene: TRBJ2-3; v_gene: TRBV19; CDR3nt: TGTGCCAGTAGTTCCTGGGGAACGGGACTCCGGTATTTT; CDR3aa: CASSSWGTGLRYF
d_gene: .; abundance: few; j_gene: TRBJ1-5; v_gene: TRBV4-2; CDR3nt: TGTGCCAGCAGCCAAGATCACACCCGGACTCATCAGCCCCAGCATTTT; CDR3aa: CASSQDHTRTHQPQHF
d_gene: .; abundance: .; j_gene: TRBJ1-2; v_gene: TRBV14; CDR3nt: TGTGCCAGCAGCCAAGATAGCGTTGCGGTGAGAGGCTACACCTTC; CDR3aa: CASSQDSVAVRGYTF
d_gene: TRBD1; abundance: few; j_gene: TRBJ1-4; v_gene: TRBV6-4; CDR3nt: TGTGCCAGCAGTGCGGGGACAGGGAATGAAAAACTGTTTTTT; CDR3aa: CASSAGTGNEKLFF
d_gene: .; abundance: .; j_gene: TRBJ2-3; v_gene: TRBV4-2; CDR3nt: TGTGCCAGCAGCCAAGGGGGAGGGGGTGGTCCGCAGTATTTT; CDR3aa: CASSQGGGGGPQYF
d_gene: .; abundance: .; j_gene: TRBJ1-1; v_gene: TRBV4-3; CDR3nt: TGCGCCAGCAGCCAAGGTTCAGGGGCGGATGAAGCTTTCTTT; CDR3aa: CASSQGSGADEAFF
d_gene: TRBD1; abundance: .; j_gene: TRBJ2-7; v_gene: TRBV5-1; CDR3nt: TGCGCCAGCAGCACGCGGCAGGGGGCCCTTGCCGAGCAGTACTTC; CDR3aa: CASSTRQGALAEQYF
d_gene: .; abundance: .; j_gene: TRBJ2-1; v_gene: TRBV6-5; CDR3nt: TGTGCCAGCAGTTATTTCGATGAGCAGTTCTTC; CDR3aa: CASSYFDEQFF
d_gene: TRBD1; abundance: .; j_gene: TRBJ2-7; v_gene: TRBV20-1; CDR3nt: TGCAGTGCTAGTACCCCCGGGACAGGGCTCTCTGAGCAGTACTTC; CDR3aa: CSASTPGTGLSEQYF
d_gene: .; abundance: .; j_gene: TRBJ2-6; v_gene: TRBV4-2; CDR3nt: TGTGCCAGCATGTCTCTTTCCCCTGGGGCCAACGTCCTGACTTTC; CDR3aa: CASMSLSPGANVLTF
d_gene: TRBD1; abundance: .; j_gene: TRBJ1-2; v_gene: TRBV14; CDR3nt: TGTGCCAGCAGCGGAGGGGGCGCCGGATCCTATGGCTACACCTTC; CDR3aa: CASSGGGAGSYGYTF
d_gene: TRBD1; abundance: .; j_gene: TRBJ1-1; v_gene: TRBV27; CDR3nt: TGTGCCAGCAGGCAGACAGGGATGAACACTGAAGCTTTCTTT; CDR3aa: CASRQTGMNTEAFF
d_gene: .; abundance: .; j_gene: TRBJ1-2; v_gene: TRBV18; CDR3nt: TGTGCCAGCTCACCACGCGACAGGCTACTATGGAGCTACACCTTC; CDR3aa: CASSPRDRLLWSYTF
d_gene: TRBD2; abundance: .; j_gene: TRBJ2-1; v_gene: TRBV6-1; CDR3nt: TGTGCCAGCAGTGATCGACTAGCAAATGAGCAGTTCTTC; CDR3aa: CASSDRLANEQFF
d_gene: .; abundance: .; j_gene: TRBJ2-6; v_gene: TRBV5-1; CDR3nt: TGCGCCAGCAGCTTGTCCTCCGGTTTCGGGGCCAACGTCCTGACTTTC; CDR3aa: CASSLSSGFGANVLTF
d_gene: .; abundance: .; j_gene: TRBJ1-5; v_gene: TRBV16; CDR3nt: TGTGCCAGCAGCCAACCGACTACCCTAGGACAGAGTCAGCCCCAGCATTTT; CDR3aa: CASSQPTTLGQSQPQHF
d_gene: TRBD1; abundance: .; j_gene: TRBJ1-2; v_gene: TRBV28; CDR3nt: TGTGCCAGCAGTCCCCCCCGGACAGGCTACTATGGCTACACCTTC; CDR3aa: CASSPPRTGYYGYTF
d_gene: .; abundance: .; j_gene: TRBJ1-4; v_gene: TRBV27; CDR3nt: TGTGCCAGCAGTCCAACAGGGTACGCTAATGAAAAACTGTTTTTT; CDR3aa: CASSPTGYANEKLFF
d_gene: .; abundance: few; j_gene: TRBJ2-6; v_gene: TRBV2; CDR3nt: TGTGCCAGCAGTCACAGCTCTGGGGCCAACGTCCTGACTTTC; CDR3aa: CASSHSSGANVLTF
d_gene: TRBD2; abundance: .; j_gene: TRBJ2-5; v_gene: TRBV7-6; CDR3nt: TGTGCCAGCAGCGGACCGGGACTAGCGGGGGGGGAGACCCAGTACTTC; CDR3aa: CASSGPGLAGGETQYF
d_gene: .; abundance: .; j_gene: TRBJ1-2; v_gene: TRBV4-1; CDR3nt: TGCGCCAGCAGCCAAGATCAACTTAACTATGGCTACACCTTC; CDR3aa: CASSQDQLNYGYTF